A selection of T cell receptor beta chains follows, all from one sample in a study of post-analysis software for immune sequencing data. A single record per CDR3 protein comes from TCRdb applying MiXCR to the PCR reads. This sample has hundreds of thousands of distinct CDR3 sequences, with 25% to 30% found just once. The specimen sequenced was blood. The origin of the receptors is a girl aged 10 to 17 with multiple sclerosis. Both conserved end residues are part of each CDR3. Fields, in order: D gene, J gene, V gene, clone size, CDR3 protein, CDR3 DNA. The D gene is left open where the match is weak. A row's size may be missing; if present it is once, few, many or a size class.

D gene: TRBD1; J gene: TRBJ1-2; V gene: TRBV29-1; clone size: -; CDR3 protein: CSAWDRALRGYTF; CDR3 DNA: TGCAGCGCATGGGACAGGGCTTTGAGAGGCTACACCTTC
D gene: TRBD2; J gene: TRBJ2-3; V gene: TRBV5-1; clone size: many; CDR3 protein: CASSPSGTRSDTQYF; CDR3 DNA: TGCGCCAGCAGCCCTTCCGGGACTAGATCAGATACGCAGTATTTT
D gene: -; J gene: TRBJ2-3; V gene: TRBV20-1; clone size: many; CDR3 protein: CSARDGTDTQYF; CDR3 DNA: TGCAGTGCAAGGGACGGCACAGATACGCAGTATTTT
D gene: -; J gene: TRBJ1-2; V gene: TRBV20-1; clone size: few; CDR3 protein: CSARDPYYGYTF; CDR3 DNA: TGCAGTGCTAGAGATCCGTATTATGGCTACACCTTC
D gene: -; J gene: TRBJ2-7; V gene: TRBV28; clone size: few; CDR3 protein: CASTPTQVPYEQYF; CDR3 DNA: TGTGCCAGCACCCCGACCCAGGTACCCTACGAGCAGTACTTC
D gene: TRBD1; J gene: TRBJ2-1; V gene: TRBV5-1; clone size: few; CDR3 protein: CASSLGTGKTYNEQFF; CDR3 DNA: TGCGCCAGCAGCTTGGGGACAGGTAAAACCTACAATGAGCAGTTCTTC
D gene: -; J gene: TRBJ2-1; V gene: TRBV25-1; clone size: -; CDR3 protein: CASTRRGSHNEQFF; CDR3 DNA: TGTGCCAGCACCCGGCGGGGATCCCACAATGAGCAGTTCTTC
D gene: -; J gene: TRBJ1-2; V gene: TRBV6-5; clone size: -; CDR3 protein: CASSYEGFGGYGYTF; CDR3 DNA: TGTGCCAGCAGTTACGAGGGGTTCGGGGGCTATGGCTACACCTTC
D gene: -; J gene: TRBJ1-2; V gene: TRBV19; clone size: -; CDR3 protein: CASTPTQGNKGYTF; CDR3 DNA: TGTGCCAGTACTCCGACCCAGGGGAATAAAGGCTACACCTTC
D gene: TRBD2; J gene: TRBJ2-3; V gene: TRBV12-3/TRBV12-4; clone size: few; CDR3 protein: CASSFQSSGIHTDTQYF; CDR3 DNA: TGTGCCAGCAGTTTTCAGAGTAGCGGGATCCACACAGATACGCAGTATTTT
D gene: -; J gene: TRBJ2-5; V gene: TRBV2; clone size: -; CDR3 protein: CASSGGTAWETQYF; CDR3 DNA: TGTGCCAGCAGTGGTGGGACCGCGTGGGAGACCCAGTACTTC
D gene: TRBD2; J gene: TRBJ2-3; V gene: TRBV6-1; clone size: -; CDR3 protein: CASSHQHPSGYTDTQYF; CDR3 DNA: TGTGCCAGCAGCCATCAACACCCTAGCGGGTACACAGATACGCAGTATTTT
D gene: TRBD2; J gene: TRBJ2-7; V gene: TRBV20-1; clone size: many; CDR3 protein: CSAILAGGRYEQYF; CDR3 DNA: TGCAGTGCCATACTAGCGGGAGGACGATACGAGCAGTACTTC
D gene: -; J gene: TRBJ1-2; V gene: TRBV2; clone size: few; CDR3 protein: CASRALGEYYGYTF; CDR3 DNA: TGTGCCAGCAGGGCCCTTGGGGAGTACTATGGCTACACCTTC
D gene: TRBD2; J gene: TRBJ2-1; V gene: TRBV2; clone size: -; CDR3 protein: CASSELPSGRIYNEQFF; CDR3 DNA: TGTGCCAGCAGTGAATTGCCTAGCGGGAGGATATACAATGAGCAGTTCTTC
D gene: -; J gene: TRBJ2-5; V gene: TRBV7-6; clone size: many; CDR3 protein: CASSLVARGETQYF; CDR3 DNA: TGTGCCAGCAGCTTAGTCGCACGGGGAGAGACCCAGTACTTC
D gene: TRBD2; J gene: TRBJ2-7; V gene: TRBV7-8; clone size: few; CDR3 protein: CASSPKSGITYEQYF; CDR3 DNA: TGTGCCAGCAGCCCTAAGAGCGGGATTACCTACGAGCAGTACTTC
D gene: TRBD2; J gene: TRBJ2-1; V gene: TRBV4-3; clone size: few; CDR3 protein: CASSQVGLAGGMGEQFF; CDR3 DNA: TGCGCCAGCAGCCAAGTTGGGCTAGCGGGAGGCATGGGTGAGCAGTTCTTC
D gene: TRBD1; J gene: TRBJ2-6; V gene: TRBV29-1; clone size: -; CDR3 protein: CSVGDRVETGANVLTF; CDR3 DNA: TGCAGCGTTGGGGACAGGGTGGAGACTGGGGCCAACGTCCTGACTTTC
D gene: -; J gene: TRBJ2-7; V gene: TRBV21-1; clone size: -; CDR3 protein: CASRTGRDFSYEQYF; CDR3 DNA: TGTGCCAGCAGGACCGGGCGGGACTTCTCCTACGAGCAGTACTTC
D gene: TRBD1; J gene: TRBJ2-7; V gene: TRBV25-1; clone size: once; CDR3 protein: CASSGTGFRPYEQYF; CDR3 DNA: TGTGCCAGCAGTGGGACAGGGTTTCGACCCTACGAGCAGTACTTC
D gene: TRBD2; J gene: TRBJ2-1; V gene: TRBV7-9; clone size: few; CDR3 protein: CASSVTSGSFDEQFF; CDR3 DNA: TGTGCCAGCAGCGTAACTAGCGGGAGTTTCGATGAGCAGTTCTTC
D gene: -; J gene: TRBJ2-3; V gene: TRBV7-2; clone size: -; CDR3 protein: CASSAQPGRTDTQYF; CDR3 DNA: TGTGCCAGCAGCGCCCAACCCGGCCGCACAGATACGCAGTATTTT
D gene: TRBD1; J gene: TRBJ1-6; V gene: TRBV10-3; clone size: -; CDR3 protein: CAISESGGTGGYSPLHF; CDR3 DNA: TGTGCCATCAGTGAGTCCGGAGGGACAGGGGGTTATTCACCCCTCCACTTT
D gene: -; J gene: TRBJ2-7; V gene: TRBV4-3; clone size: -; CDR3 protein: CASSQVLSYNEQYF; CDR3 DNA: TGCGCCAGCAGCCAAGTTCTGTCCTACAATGAGCAGTACTTC
D gene: -; J gene: TRBJ2-7; V gene: TRBV7-2; clone size: few; CDR3 protein: CASSLAGFTYEQYF; CDR3 DNA: TGTGCCAGCAGCTTAGCGGGATTTACCTACGAGCAGTACTTC
D gene: -; J gene: TRBJ2-5; V gene: TRBV3-1; clone size: many; CDR3 protein: CASSHFDSGRYF; CDR3 DNA: TGTGCCAGCAGCCATTTCGACTCTGGAAGGTACTTC
D gene: -; J gene: TRBJ1-1; V gene: TRBV7-2; clone size: few; CDR3 protein: CASSPLGDLGAFF; CDR3 DNA: TGTGCCAGCAGCCCCCTCGGGGATCTCGGGGCTTTCTTT
D gene: TRBD2; J gene: TRBJ2-2; V gene: TRBV4-3; clone size: once; CDR3 protein: CASSQDASGRNTGELFF; CDR3 DNA: TGCGCCAGCAGCCAAGATGCTAGCGGGAGGAACACCGGGGAGCTGTTTTTT
D gene: TRBD1; J gene: TRBJ2-7; V gene: TRBV6-1; clone size: few; CDR3 protein: CASRGTVSPPVEYF; CDR3 DNA: TGTGCCAGCAGGGGGACAGTCTCCCCCCCCGTGGAGTACTTC
D gene: -; J gene: TRBJ1-6; V gene: TRBV7-2; clone size: -; CDR3 protein: CASSLEVVRNSPLHF; CDR3 DNA: TGTGCCAGCAGCTTAGAGGTCGTTCGGAATTCACCCCTCCACTTT
D gene: TRBD2; J gene: TRBJ2-7; V gene: TRBV5-4; clone size: once; CDR3 protein: CASSLRGSTEQYF; CDR3 DNA: TGTGCCAGCAGCTTGCGCGGGAGCACCGAGCAGTACTTC
D gene: TRBD1; J gene: TRBJ2-3; V gene: TRBV24-1; clone size: -; CDR3 protein: CATGDFRDRTPDTQYF; CDR3 DNA: TGTGCCACCGGTGATTTCAGGGACAGGACGCCAGATACGCAGTATTTT
D gene: TRBD1; J gene: TRBJ2-3; V gene: TRBV7-2; clone size: few; CDR3 protein: CASTTDREWADTQYF; CDR3 DNA: TGTGCCAGCACGACCGACAGGGAGTGGGCAGATACGCAGTATTTT
D gene: -; J gene: TRBJ1-1; V gene: TRBV9; clone size: -; CDR3 protein: CASSTHVTVNTEAFF; CDR3 DNA: TGTGCCAGCAGCACCCATGTTACGGTGAACACTGAAGCTTTCTTT
D gene: -; J gene: TRBJ1-2; V gene: TRBV5-1; clone size: few; CDR3 protein: CASSLDTDVGGYTF; CDR3 DNA: TGCGCCAGCAGCTTGGATACGGACGTGGGTGGCTACACCTTC
D gene: TRBD2; J gene: TRBJ2-5; V gene: TRBV5-1; clone size: few; CDR3 protein: CASSLAEGETQYF; CDR3 DNA: TGCGCCAGCAGCCTAGCGGAGGGAGAGACCCAGTACTTC
D gene: TRBD1; J gene: TRBJ1-1; V gene: TRBV6-5; clone size: few; CDR3 protein: CASRGQIGQGIEAFF; CDR3 DNA: TGTGCCAGCAGGGGTCAAATAGGACAGGGGATTGAAGCTTTCTTT
D gene: TRBD2; J gene: TRBJ2-1; V gene: TRBV9; clone size: few; CDR3 protein: CASSVGAGGPRNEQFF; CDR3 DNA: TGTGCCAGCAGCGTAGGTGCGGGGGGGCCTCGGAATGAGCAGTTCTTC
D gene: -; J gene: TRBJ1-2; V gene: TRBV29-1; clone size: -; CDR3 protein: CSVKTGTGYGYTF; CDR3 DNA: TGCAGCGTTAAGACCGGGACGGGCTATGGCTACACCTTC
D gene: -; J gene: TRBJ2-6; V gene: TRBV18; clone size: -; CDR3 protein: CASPPMRGSSGANVLTF; CDR3 DNA: TGTGCCAGCCCACCAATGCGGGGTAGCTCTGGGGCCAACGTCCTGACTTTC
D gene: -; J gene: TRBJ2-1; V gene: TRBV20-1; clone size: -; CDR3 protein: CSASILLLNNEQFF; CDR3 DNA: TGCAGTGCTAGCATTCTACTGTTAAACAATGAGCAGTTCTTC
D gene: -; J gene: TRBJ2-7; V gene: TRBV10-3; clone size: -; CDR3 protein: CAIRGGTRYEQYF; CDR3 DNA: TGTGCCATCAGGGGGGGCACCCGCTACGAGCAGTACTTC
D gene: TRBD2; J gene: TRBJ2-3; V gene: TRBV6-5; clone size: -; CDR3 protein: CASSPLAGALDTQYF; CDR3 DNA: TGTGCCAGCAGTCCTCTAGCGGGGGCACTAGATACGCAGTATTTT
D gene: -; J gene: TRBJ1-2; V gene: TRBV9; clone size: few; CDR3 protein: CASSDLPRAKYGYTF; CDR3 DNA: TGTGCCAGCAGTGATCTACCTAGGGCGAAGTATGGCTACACCTTC
D gene: TRBD2; J gene: TRBJ2-7; V gene: TRBV20-1; clone size: many; CDR3 protein: CSAELAGAYEQYF; CDR3 DNA: TGCAGTGCTGAACTAGCGGGAGCCTACGAGCAGTACTTC
D gene: -; J gene: TRBJ2-3; V gene: TRBV25-1; clone size: few; CDR3 protein: CASSWGGISDTQYF; CDR3 DNA: TGTGCCAGCAGTTGGGGCGGGATTAGTGATACGCAGTATTTT
D gene: TRBD2; J gene: TRBJ2-4; V gene: TRBV4-3; clone size: few; CDR3 protein: CASSPNSGKNIQYF; CDR3 DNA: TGCGCCAGCAGCCCAAATAGCGGGAAGAACATTCAGTACTTC
D gene: -; J gene: TRBJ2-4; V gene: TRBV7-2; clone size: -; CDR3 protein: CASRRQENIQCF; CDR3 DNA: TGTGCCAGCAGGAGACAGGAAAACATTCAGTGCTTC